Listed below are T cell receptor beta chains from one sample, sequenced in a study of metastatic and nonmetastatic thyroid tumors. TCRdb reassembled clones from the PCR reads with MiXCR. The repertoire holds roughly 21,000 clones, with more than 25% as singletons. Sequenced: blood. The receptors stem from a female donor with papillary thyroid cancer or a benign thyroid nodule (not recorded which). Some clones in this sample may be carry-over from other donors' samples. The CDR3 runs from the conserved cysteine through the conserved F or W. A D gene is named only where the DNA matches it firmly. The size of a clone is reported for some rows only, either as once, few or many, or as a class for expanded clones.

j_call: TRBJ1-4; v_call: TRBV28; clone_size: many; d_call: TRBD1; cdr3_aa: CASSSPSTGGREKLFF; cdr3_nt: TGTGCCAGCAGTTCGCCCTCCACAGGGGGACGTGAAAAACTGTTTTTT
j_call: TRBJ1-5; v_call: TRBV6-1; clone_size: many; d_call: -; cdr3_aa: CASSERPGLDQPQHF; cdr3_nt: TGTGCCAGCAGTGAGAGACCGGGGTTGGATCAGCCCCAGCATTTT
j_call: TRBJ1-1; v_call: TRBV9; clone_size: -; d_call: TRBD1; cdr3_aa: CASSVVGQQNTEAFF; cdr3_nt: TGTGCCAGCAGCGTAGTGGGACAGCAGAACACTGAAGCTTTCTTT
j_call: TRBJ2-2; v_call: TRBV19; clone_size: -; d_call: TRBD1; cdr3_aa: CGCDRGYTGELFF; cdr3_nt: TGTGGGTGTGACAGGGGGTACACCGGGGAGCTGTTTTTT
j_call: TRBJ2-7; v_call: TRBV27; clone_size: many; d_call: -; cdr3_aa: CASRRDPGKYEQYF; cdr3_nt: TGTGCCAGTCGAAGGGACCCAGGAAAATACGAGCAGTACTTC
j_call: TRBJ1-6; v_call: TRBV7-9; clone_size: few; d_call: -; cdr3_aa: CASSEGQANSPLHF; cdr3_nt: TGTGCCAGCAGCGAAGGACAAGCTAATTCACCCCTCCACTTT
j_call: TRBJ2-1; v_call: TRBV6-1; clone_size: -; d_call: TRBD1; cdr3_aa: CASRTFDRGYNVQFF; cdr3_nt: TGTGCCAGCAGGACCTTCGACAGGGGCTACAATGTCCAGTTCTTC
j_call: TRBJ1-4; v_call: TRBV27; clone_size: many; d_call: -; cdr3_aa: CASSLWGGDEKLFF; cdr3_nt: TGTGCCAGCAGTTTATGGGGGGGGGATGAAAAACTGTTTTTT
j_call: TRBJ1-5; v_call: TRBV6-1; clone_size: -; d_call: -; cdr3_aa: CASSETLGKTNQPQHF; cdr3_nt: TGTGCCAGCAGTGAAACACTTGGGAAAACGAATCAGCCCCAGCATTTT
j_call: TRBJ1-1; v_call: TRBV18; clone_size: many; d_call: -; cdr3_aa: CASSPLGTNPRNTEAFF; cdr3_nt: TGTGCCAGCTCACCACTTGGGACAAATCCACGGAACACTGAAGCTTTCTTT
j_call: TRBJ2-7; v_call: TRBV15; clone_size: many; d_call: TRBD2; cdr3_aa: CATSREAGGLGEQYF; cdr3_nt: TGTGCCACCAGCAGAGAGGCGGGGGGGCTAGGGGAGCAGTACTTC
j_call: TRBJ2-7; v_call: TRBV7-8; clone_size: medium-sized; d_call: -; cdr3_aa: CASSLDVVDRNSIYEQYF; cdr3_nt: TGTGCCAGCAGCTTAGATGTCGTTGACCGTAATTCTATATACGAGCAGTACTTC
j_call: TRBJ1-2; v_call: TRBV9; clone_size: many; d_call: TRBD1; cdr3_aa: CASSVAWQGDGYTF; cdr3_nt: TGTGCCAGCAGCGTAGCTTGGCAGGGGGATGGCTACACCTTC
j_call: TRBJ1-2; v_call: TRBV6-1; clone_size: many; d_call: -; cdr3_aa: CASSEEAGSGYTF; cdr3_nt: TGTGCCAGCAGTGAAGAGGCTGGGTCCGGCTACACCTTC
j_call: TRBJ2-2; v_call: TRBV5-1; clone_size: once; d_call: -; cdr3_aa: CASSLTDLRVSGELFF; cdr3_nt: TGCGCCAGCAGCTTGACGGATCTCCGGGTTTCCGGGGAGCTGTTTTTT
j_call: TRBJ2-7; v_call: TRBV20-1; clone_size: many; d_call: -; cdr3_aa: CSARDAGTSSYEQYF; cdr3_nt: TGCAGTGCTAGAGATGCCGGGACCAGCTCCTACGAGCAGTACTTC
j_call: TRBJ1-2; v_call: TRBV12-3/TRBV12-4; clone_size: few; d_call: -; cdr3_aa: CASSPGPGLGYTF; cdr3_nt: TGTGCCAGCAGTCCCGGTCCGGGGCTCGGCTACACCTTC
j_call: TRBJ2-7; v_call: TRBV7-2; clone_size: once; d_call: -; cdr3_aa: CASSLRSAREQYF; cdr3_nt: TGTGCCAGCAGCCTACGGTCCGCCCGGGAGCAGTACTTC
j_call: TRBJ2-7; v_call: TRBV6-1; clone_size: -; d_call: TRBD1; cdr3_aa: CASIKTGEWSYEQYF; cdr3_nt: TGTGCCAGCATTAAAACAGGGGAGTGGTCCTACGAGCAGTACTTC
j_call: TRBJ2-7; v_call: TRBV5-8; clone_size: -; d_call: TRBD1; cdr3_aa: CASSLALGQGAYEQYF; cdr3_nt: TGTGCCAGCAGCTTGGCCTTGGGACAGGGTGCCTACGAGCAGTACTTC
j_call: TRBJ1-1; v_call: TRBV5-6; clone_size: -; d_call: -; cdr3_aa: CASSLDDWPEAFF; cdr3_nt: TGTGCCAGCAGCTTGGACGATTGGCCCGAAGCTTTCTTT
j_call: TRBJ1-1; v_call: TRBV2; clone_size: few; d_call: -; cdr3_aa: CASSWGPQNTEAFF; cdr3_nt: TGTGCCAGCAGTTGGGGACCCCAAAACACTGAAGCTTTCTTT
j_call: TRBJ2-3; v_call: TRBV6-4; clone_size: -; d_call: TRBD2; cdr3_aa: CASTPGLAGVSRASTDTQYF; cdr3_nt: TGTGCCAGCACCCCCGGACTAGCGGGAGTTAGTCGAGCTAGCACAGATACGCAGTATTTT
j_call: TRBJ2-2; v_call: TRBV28; clone_size: -; d_call: TRBD1; cdr3_aa: CASSQISDRGLSGELFF; cdr3_nt: TGTGCCAGCAGCCAAATTTCGGACAGGGGCCTTTCTGGGGAGCTGTTTTTT
j_call: TRBJ2-2; v_call: TRBV7-3; clone_size: many; d_call: TRBD2; cdr3_aa: CASSLTPAGMTGELFF; cdr3_nt: TGTGCCAGCAGCTTAACCCCAGCGGGGATGACCGGGGAGCTGTTTTTT
j_call: TRBJ2-7; v_call: TRBV7-8; clone_size: many; d_call: -; cdr3_aa: CASSLETVGSYEQYF; cdr3_nt: TGTGCCAGCAGCTTAGAAACGGTAGGCAGCTACGAGCAGTACTTC
j_call: TRBJ2-7; v_call: TRBV6-5; clone_size: medium-sized; d_call: -; cdr3_aa: CASSPGQVHEGNLVEQYF; cdr3_nt: TGTGCCAGCAGTCCCGGACAAGTCCACGAAGGAAATCTCGTCGAGCAGTACTTC
j_call: TRBJ1-1; v_call: TRBV9; clone_size: -; d_call: TRBD1; cdr3_aa: CASSAQTGVNTEAFF; cdr3_nt: TGTGCCAGCAGCGCACAGACAGGGGTGAACACTGAAGCTTTCTTT
j_call: TRBJ2-2; v_call: TRBV7-3; clone_size: many; d_call: TRBD1; cdr3_aa: CASSSLGGGGLFTGELFF; cdr3_nt: TGTGCCAGCAGCTCATTAGGGGGCGGAGGTCTATTCACCGGGGAGCTGTTTTTT